This paragraph reports one T cell receptor (beta chain). The entry originates in a study of control samples from healthy donors and cancer patients. Clones were sequenced by immunoSEQ multiplex PCR, and TCRdb holds only the in-frame ones, with some missing. The sample has about 150,000 clones; over 90% are singletons. The CDR3 consists of 14 residues. V dropped 3 bases and J dropped 10 bases, with 13 bases sitting between them. From germline, CDR1 is SEHNR and CDR2 FQNEAQ (reference sequence). V and J are TRBV7-9 and TRBJ1-6; D is undetermined. The receptor was derived from a man aged 50 or older in good health. The sequenced material came from blood. The CDR3 loop is CASSFFSIGSPLHF. CDR3 nucleotides: TGTGCCAGCAGCTTCTTTTCGATCGGATCACCCCTCCACTTT.